This T cell receptor (beta chain) was identified during a study of cytomegalovirus exposure and HLA in healthy donors. Study-wide background: The roughly 130 validation repertoires were reported in a later analysis to have been generated on the same platform as the 666 first-cohort repertoires.

V was pared by 7 bases and J by 0 bases, with 14 bases between. Germline V CDR1 and CDR2: SGDLS, YYNGEE. The CDR3 consists of 15 residues. Assay used: immunoSEQ multiplex PCR; TCRdb lists only in-frame clones, some missing. The data hold approximately 220,000 clones, with over 70% observed a single time. The V call is TRBV9, the J call TRBJ1-5; possibly TRBD1 for D (5 bases). This sequence originates from a young woman in good health and CMV-seropositive. Sequencing used PBMCs. CDR3 nucleotides: TGTGCCAGCTCCCGGGACGGACATAGCAATCAGCCCCAGCATTTT. Its protein is CASSRDGHSNQPQHF.